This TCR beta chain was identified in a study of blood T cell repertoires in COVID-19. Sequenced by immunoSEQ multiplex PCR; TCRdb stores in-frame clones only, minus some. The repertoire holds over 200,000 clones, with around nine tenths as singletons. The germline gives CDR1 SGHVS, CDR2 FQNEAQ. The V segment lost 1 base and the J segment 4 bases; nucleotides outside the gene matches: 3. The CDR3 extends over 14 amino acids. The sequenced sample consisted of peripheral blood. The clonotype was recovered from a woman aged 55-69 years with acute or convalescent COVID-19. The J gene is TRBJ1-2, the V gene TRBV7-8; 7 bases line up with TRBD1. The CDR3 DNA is TGTGCCAGCAGCTTAGATACAGGGGCCTATGGCTACACCTTC. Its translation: CASSLDTGAYGYTF.